The 27 T cell receptor beta chains below come from one sample, sequenced in a study of prognosis after radiotherapy for stage I lung cancer (dated by TCRdb to 2020 to 2023). For sequencing, an Illumina HiSeq 3000 was employed. The TCR beta CDR3 region was amplified from genomic DNA by two rounds of multiplex PCR. In the first round of PCR, primers specific to each TRBV and TRBJ gene were used, and the primer sequences are filed in Chinese patent CN105087789A. TCRdb handled the public reads itself, with Q25 trimming in fastp and clone calling in MiXCR, and kept productive beta chains. Each entry is one CDR3 protein sequence, shown with its most common DNA and genes. The sample data list fewer than 20,000 distinct CDR3 sequences, and roughly 45% of these were observed just once. The top ten constitute 44% of the sample. This specimen consisted of PBMCs, obtained before or after stereotactic body radiation therapy (not recorded which). The receptors originated from a donor of 50 years or more with non-small cell lung cancer.

This clonotype was observed many times. The genes are TRBV20-1 and TRBJ2-3; 10 bases are a match to TRBD2. The CDR3 runs 13 residues. V lost 7 bases, J lost 2 bases, and 3 bases stayed unmatched. Germline V gives CDR1 DFQATT, CDR2 SNEGSKA (reference sequence). CDR3 in amino acids: CSGTSGYTDTQYF. The CDR3 coding sequence is TGCAGTGGGACTAGCGGCTACACAGATACGCAGTATTTT.

This clonotype was seen at least ten times. The V and J genes are TRBV20-1 and TRBJ1-1; D call uncertain. CDR1 and CDR2 from the germline V gene are DFQATT and SNEGSKA (reference sequence). The CDR3 contains 11 residues. V lost 6 bases and J 10 bases, leaving 15 bases between the germline ends. This CDR3 reads CSAWEASGAFF. CDR3 in DNA: TGCAGTGCCTGGGAAGCCTCTGGAGCTTTCTTT.

This clonotype was picked up many times. The V gene is TRBV7-8, the J gene TRBJ2-7; 7 bases fit TRBD2. Germline V CDR1 and CDR2: SGHVS, FQNEAQ. This CDR3 has 15 residues. Unmatched junction bases numbered 7, after V lost 5 bases and J lost 0 bases. The CDR3 sequence: CASSGGGGSSYEQYF. The CDR3 coding sequence is TGTGCCAGCAGCGGCGGCGGGGGAAGCTCCTACGAGCAGTACTTC.

V usage is TRBV2 and J usage is TRBJ1-2; D unclear. Trimming left V 3 bases short and J 6 bases short, with 14 bases between. CDR3 length: 14 residues. Germline V gene lookup returns CDR1 SNHLY and CDR2 FYNNEI. Here the CDR3 DNA reads TGTGCCAGCAGTGATGAACCGGGGATACATGGCTACACCTTC. It translates to CASSDEPGIHGYTF.

This chain links TRBV6-2 or TRBV6-3 with TRBJ2-7, with D tentatively TRBD2 (6 bases). The V gene's germline CDR1 is MNHEY and CDR2 SVGEGT. V shed 6 bases and J shed 3 bases, with 15 bases lying between them. The CDR3 covers 14 residues. CDR3 amino acids: CASSRWGGFYEQYF. The DNA of the CDR3 is TGTGCCAGCAGCAGGTGGGGAGGTTTCTACGAGCAGTACTTC.

In its sample, this clonotype was seen many times. V gene TRBV20-1 combines with J gene TRBJ2-1, with 8 nucleotides matching TRBD1. The CDR3 runs 15 residues. J lost 1 base, V lost 2 bases, and 4 bases had no gene match. Germline lookup yields CDR1 DFQATT and CDR2 SNEGSKA (reference sequence). CDR3 sequence reads: CSARLGQGSYNEQFF. In nucleotides, the CDR3 is TGCAGTGCTAGACTTGGACAGGGATCCTACAATGAGCAGTTCTTC.

The chain joins TRBV19 to TRBJ1-5; no reliable D call. The CDR3 totals 14 residues. V shed 9 bases and J shed 2 bases, with 14 bases lying between them. Germline assignment: CDR1 LNHDA and CDR2 SQIVND (reference sequence). DNA for the CDR3: TGTGCCAGCAGTTCGTGGGCCGGCAATCAGCCCCAGCATTTT. This sequence encodes CASSSWAGNQPQHF.

This clonotype was found many times. This chain uses TRBV28 with TRBJ1-1; no definite D call. The germline V gene encodes CDR1 MDHEN and CDR2 SYDVKM. The V end lost 3 bases, the J end lost 4 bases, and 15 bases lay between the germline ends. This CDR3 spans 15 amino acids. The CDR3 loop is CASSFPAPGGTEAFF. In nucleotides, the CDR3 is TGTGCCAGCAGTTTCCCAGCCCCGGGAGGCACTGAAGCTTTCTTT.

This clonotype is classed as medium-sized (0.01 to 0.1%). The CDR3 reads CASSFNQGAGGYTF. In DNA, the CDR3 is TGTGCCAGCAGTTTCAATCAGGGGGCGGGTGGCTACACCTTC. The chain links TRBV28 to TRBJ1-2; 8 nucleotides align to TRBD1. This CDR3 comprises 14 residues. Germline CDR1 and CDR2: MDHEN and SYDVKM. V was pared by 3 bases and J by 7 bases, with 7 bases of the junction left unmatched.

This clonotype appeared many times. The chain combines TRBV5-1 with TRBJ1-4, with a weak D call TRBD1 (6 bases). Germline CDR1 reads SGHRS; CDR2 reads YFSETQ. The CDR3 covers 16 residues. V gave up 1 base and J gave up 8 bases, with 18 bases separating them. CDR3 loop: CASSLKGLDSSEKLFF. In nucleotides, the CDR3 is TGCGCCAGCAGCTTGAAGGGTTTGGACAGTTCCGAAAAACTGTTTTTT. The entire variable domain, with the rest obtained from reference TRBV5-1 and TRBJ1-4, is as follows: KAGVTQTPRYLIKTRGQQVTLSCSPISGHRSVSWYQQTPGQGLQFLFEYFSETQRNKGNFPGRFSGRQFSNSRSEMNVSTLELGDSALYLCASSLKGLDSSEKLFFGSGTQLSVL.

The sample holds many counts of this clonotype. The rearrangement links TRBV7-3 to TRBJ2-7; 9 bases are shared with TRBD2. The CDR3 runs 13 residues. In germline, CDR1 is SGHTA, CDR2 FQGTGA. V was pared by 4 bases and J by 4 bases, with 2 bases of the junction left unmatched. In nucleotides, the CDR3 is TGTGCCAGCAGCTCCGCGGGGGGGTACGAGCAGTACTTC. It yields the protein CASSSAGGYEQYF.

This clonotype was counted at least ten times. This rearrangement joins TRBV6-1 to TRBJ1-4; unclear D gene. V gave up 2 bases and J gave up 8 bases, with 3 bases separating them. The germline CDR1 and CDR2 sequences are MNHNS and SASEGT. The CDR3 spans 11 residues. The CDR3 protein is CASSETEKLFF. CDR3 DNA: TGTGCCAGCAGTGAAACGGAAAAACTGTTTTTT.

Note on this clonotype: A read error is likely here: a far larger clone is one base away. The genes are TRBV7-9 and TRBJ2-7; a possible D gene is TRBD2 (5 bases). Germline V lookup: CDR1 SEHNR, CDR2 FQNEAQ (reference sequence). The CDR3 loop spans 15 amino acids. Trimming removed 2 bases at V and 5 bases at J, with 16 bases between. The chain's CDR3 is CASSLLGVVGDEQYF. Written as DNA, the CDR3 is TGTGCCAGCAGCTTATTGGGAGTGGTCGGGGACGAGCAGTACTTC.

This clonotype was counted once. One base away lies a much larger clone, so this may be a sequencing read error. The chain carries TRBV12-5 and TRBJ2-2, with 8 bases matching TRBD2. Germline CDR1 is LGHNT and CDR2 is FRNRAP. This CDR3 comprises 16 residues. The V segment lost 7 bases and the J segment 3 bases; nucleotides outside the gene matches: 10. Written as DNA, the CDR3 is TGTGCTAGTGTTCCCGGGAGGGGGGGGGACACCGGGGAGCTGTTTTTT. Its protein is CASVPGRGGDTGELFF. The variable domain in full, with the rest retrieved from reference TRBV12-5 and TRBJ2-2, is DARVTQTPRHKVTEMGQEVTMRCQPILGHNTVFWYRQTMMQGLELLAYFRNRAPLDDSGMPKDRFSAEMPDATLATLKIQPSEPRDSAVYFCASVPGRGGDTGELFFGEGSRLTVL.

As for this clonotype: A far larger clone lies a single base away; this is likely a read error. The genes are TRBV6-4 and TRBJ2-7; D is unresolved. The ends were cut back, 5 bases at V and 7 bases at J, with 21 bases in the middle. Germline loops: CDR1 MRHNA, CDR2 SNTAGT. There are 15 residues in the CDR3. CDR3 residues: CASSRRSSFTPEQYF. In DNA, the CDR3 is TGTGCCAGCAGTAGGCGGAGTAGCTTTACTCCGGAGCAGTACTTC.

In its sample, this clonotype ranks as medium-sized. This chain connects TRBV6-2 or TRBV6-3 to TRBJ1-6; TRBD1 aligns across 11 bases. This CDR3 comprises 15 residues. CDR1 is MNHEY and CDR2 is SVGEGT in the germline V gene. Trimming took 4 bases from V and 10 from J; bases not matched to a gene: 6. CDR3 nucleotides: TGTGCCAGCAGTTCCCTGGGACAGGGGGAATCACCCCTCCACTTT. This encodes CASSSLGQGESPLHF.

This clonotype was seen at least ten times. This chain connects TRBV7-3 to TRBJ2-1; D is unresolved. V lost 1 base and J 5 bases, leaving 6 bases between the germline ends. Germline assignment: CDR1 SGHTA and CDR2 FQGTGA. This CDR3 has 13 amino acids. CDR3 in DNA: TGTGCCAGCAGCTTAAGCAGGAACAATGAGCAGTTCTTC. It specifies CASSLSRNNEQFF.

Concerning this clonotype: A much larger clone sits a single nucleotide away, making a read error possible. The CDR3 bases are TGTGCCAGCAGGTTACAGGTAGCATGCTCCTACAATGAGCAGTTCTTC. Translated: CASRLQVACSYNEQFF. This chain connects TRBV28 to TRBJ2-1, with D maybe TRBD1 (5 bases). The ends were cut back, 6 bases at V and 0 bases at J, with 15 bases in the middle. From germline, CDR1 is MDHEN and CDR2 SYDVKM. This CDR3 has 16 amino acids. Complete variable domain (other parts from reference TRBV28 and TRBJ2-1): DVKVTQSSRYLVKRTGEKVFLECVQDMDHENMFWYRQDPGLGLRLIYFSYDVKMKEKGDIPEGYSVSREKKERFSLILESASTNQTSMYLCASRLQVACSYNEQFFGPGTRLTVL.

This clonotype was seen at least ten times. The chain employs TRBV5-1 and TRBJ2-5, with TRBD2 matching over 7 bases. The CDR3 is 15 amino acids. V trimming: 3 bases; J trimming: 4 bases; junction bases outside the gene matches: 9. The germline gives CDR1 SGHRS, CDR2 YFSETQ. The CDR3 spells CASSSWGGGGETQYF. CDR3 DNA: TGCGCCAGCAGCTCGTGGGGGGGAGGAGGAGAGACCCAGTACTTC.

The CDR3: CASSLGIGHRTEAFF. The CDR3 bases are TGTGCCAGCAGCTTAGGGATCGGACATCGAACTGAAGCTTTCTTT. The rearrangement uses TRBV11-2 and TRBJ1-1; TRBD1 is a possible D gene (5 bases). Germline CDR1 is SGHAT and CDR2 is FQNNGV. The CDR3 is 15 amino acids. V lost 1 base and J 5 bases, leaving 14 bases between the germline ends.

This clonotype was recorded many times. The chain is built from TRBV20-1 and TRBJ1-1, with D possibly matching TRBD1 (5 bases). Per the germline V gene, CDR1 is DFQATT and CDR2 is SNEGSKA (reference sequence). This CDR3 region has 13 residues. V shed 6 bases and J shed 0 bases, with 11 bases lying between them. This CDR3 is CSAEETVNTEAFF. The CDR3 coding sequence is TGCAGTGCCGAAGAGACAGTGAACACTGAAGCTTTCTTT.

This clonotype was seen at least ten times. This chain uses TRBV5-4 with TRBJ1-2, with TRBD1 matching over 9 bases. With 0 bases clipped from V and 5 bases from J, the junction kept 5 bases outside the gene matches. The CDR3 totals 15 residues. Per germline, CDR1 SGHNT and CDR2 YYREEE (reference sequence). The CDR3 sequence is CASSLGTGDLYGYTF. The DNA of the CDR3 is TGTGCCAGCAGCTTGGGGACAGGGGACCTATATGGCTACACCTTC. The variable domain in full, completed from reference TRBV5-4 and TRBJ1-2, reads ETGVTQSPTHLIKTRGQQVTLRCSSQSGHNTVSWYQQALGQGPQFIFQYYREEENGRGNFPPRFSGLQFPNYSSELNVNALELDDSALYLCASSLGTGDLYGYTFGSGTRLTVV.

V is TRBV5-1 and J is TRBJ2-3, with D tentatively TRBD2 (6 bases). Per the germline V gene, CDR1 is SGHRS and CDR2 is YFSETQ. There are 16 residues in the CDR3. The V and J ends lost 2 bases and 2 bases respectively, with 15 bases between them. The CDR3 bases are TGCGCCAGCAGCTTCATGGGACTTACTGACACAGATACGCAGTATTTT. It specifies CASSFMGLTDTDTQYF.

This clonotype was counted at least ten times. This chain joins TRBV27 and TRBJ2-7; 8 nucleotides match TRBD1. Germline-derived CDR1 and CDR2 are MNHEY and SMNVEV (reference sequence). The trim removed 3 bases at V and 2 bases at J, leaving 3 bases unmatched. There are 14 residues in the CDR3. The CDR3 region is CASSFGTGPYEQYF. CDR3 coding DNA: TGTGCCAGCAGTTTCGGGACAGGCCCCTACGAGCAGTACTTC.

Remarks on this clonotype: Given a far larger clone just one base away, this is likely a sequencing read error. The J gene is TRBJ2-7, the V gene TRBV7-4; TRBD2 agrees at 7 bases. The trim removed 5 bases at V and 3 bases at J, leaving 7 bases unmatched. CDR3 length: 14 amino acids. Per germline, CDR1 SGHVT and CDR2 SQSDAQ. CDR3 bases: TGTGCCAGCAGCCCTCCTAGCGGATACTACGAGCAGTACTTC. Amino acids: CASSPPSGYYEQYF.

Of note for this clonotype: A read error may account for a junction end that differs from germline. The rearrangement joins TRBV11-2 to TRBJ2-7; 8 bases are a match to TRBD2. CDR3 length: 14 amino acids. CDR1 and CDR2 (germline): SGHAT, FQNNGV. The CDR3 sequence: CANSPGLGTYEKYF. CDR3 in DNA: TGTGCCAACAGCCCGGGACTAGGGACTTACGAGAAGTACTTC.

The chain has TRBV6-2 or TRBV6-3 and TRBJ2-5; the D call may be TRBD1 or TRBD2 (5 bases each). Germline CDR1 reads MNHEY; CDR2 reads SVGEGT. CDR3 length equals 14 residues. V was trimmed by 6 bases and J by 9 bases, leaving 20 bases between them. The CDR3 DNA is TGTGCCAGCAGCCCGGGGACCGCCTCGCTGGCCCAGTACTTC. This codes for CASSPGTASLAQYF.